The source of this TCR beta chain is a study of long-term antiretroviral therapy in people with HIV. Overall study results and limits: In samples taken after ART, diversity increased but remained below transplant donor control levels. No data on ART adherence, viral resistance or therapy changes.

With respect to this clone: The antigen remains undetermined.

Version v3.0 of the immunoSEQ assay ran at survey level. Produced via immunoSEQ multiplex PCR; TCRdb's table is partial and in-frame only. Of tens of thousands of clones detected, 80% appear once; the ten largest clones hold roughly 5.6%. V lost 5 bases and J 0 bases, leaving 11 bases between the germline ends. This CDR3 is built from 15 residues. The germline V gene encodes CDR1 MNHNS and CDR2 SASEGT. Here the sequenced sample was unsorted PBMCs, taken 1.5 years after starting antiretroviral therapy. This TCR was sampled from a man between 18 and 35 years old with HIV. This sequence joins TRBV6-1 and TRBJ2-1; TRBD2 is a possible D gene (5 bases). This chain's CDR3 is CASSKSGGSYNEQFF. CDR3 nucleotides: TGTGCCAGCAGTAAAAGCGGCGGCTCCTACAATGAGCAGTTCTTC.